The rows below give T cell receptor beta chains drawn from one sample of a study of memory CD4+ T cells and cytomegalovirus serostatus. Profiled with immunoSEQ multiplex PCR; TCRdb holds only in-frame clones, not every one. The data show some 57,000 clones, around 80% seen once. Sequenced sample: memory CD4+ T cells from blood. The receptors derive from an adult in good health and CMV-seronegative. CDR3s include the opening cysteine and the closing phenylalanine or tryptophan.

CDR3 length,V gene,J gene,CDR3 protein
19,TRBV5-5,TRBJ2-7,CASSLGGFSSGRRSYEQYF
15,TRBV28,TRBJ2-3,CASTSLAGHTDTQYF
17,TRBV13,TRBJ1-2,CASSLEGISAANYGYTF
17,TRBV21-1,TRBJ2-3,CASSKMGLDVTTDTQYF
17,TRBV28,TRBJ2-1,CASLAGGSGSSYNEQFF
15,TRBV7-5,TRBJ2-5,CARSPRTPERETQYF
15,TRBV28,TRBJ2-7,CASMRGRGLSYEQYF
16,TRBV4-2,TRBJ2-1,CASSQDGPSPSVEQFF
17,TRBV5-6,TRBJ1-5,CASSRWDGTVPTQPQHF
15,TRBV5-4,TRBJ2-3,CASSPRAETTDTQYF
15,TRBV7-2,TRBJ1-2,CASSLTGTGFDGYTF
15,TRBV28,TRBJ2-6,CASTPVPAGANVLTF
15,TRBV6-5,TRBJ2-5,CASIRDFFLFYGQYF
23,TRBV12-5,TRBJ1-5,CASGLGQGRVRGRDPYGGQPQHF
15,TRBV9,TRBJ2-7,CASSVSPQGGYEQYF
13,TRBV6-5,TRBJ2-7,CASSSDRTYEQYF
12,TRBV7-2,TRBJ1-5,CASSLAGQPQHF
15,TRBV6-5,TRBJ1-1,CASSKAGTGRTEAFF
13,TRBV5-5,TRBJ1-5,CASSLSSNQPQHF
15,TRBV9,TRBJ2-3,CASSVGSLSTDTQYF
16,TRBV14,TRBJ1-1,CASSQDIGLGNTEAFF
11,TRBV29-1,TRBJ1-1,CSAQANTEAFF
14,TRBV2,TRBJ1-1,CASSMTVVNTEAFF
14,TRBV5-6,TRBJ1-3,CASSSISSGNTIYF
13,TRBV7-2,TRBJ2-2,CASSPEMVGELFF
15,TRBV7-9,TRBJ1-1,CASSHRQGYLPEAFF
14,TRBV2,TRBJ2-1,CASRPAGLYNEQFF
16,TRBV14,TRBJ1-1,CASSPDRPLSVPEAFF
16,TRBV30,TRBJ2-1,CAWRGLGAGKSNEQFF
15,TRBV7-2,TRBJ2-1,CASSLRQGGSGGKFF
18,TRBV4-1,TRBJ2-2,CASSQVPSGRARTGELFF
17,TRBV5-1,TRBJ2-1,CASSYNAVAGGRGEQFF
15,TRBV2,TRBJ1-5,CASSVQGRSNQPQHF
14,TRBV2,TRBJ1-5,CASRGQGGNQPQHF
13,TRBV30,TRBJ1-1,CAWSENNRGEAFF
12,TRBV7-8,TRBJ2-1,CASSLVLNEQFF
15,TRBV5-1,TRBJ2-1,CASSLEGGSYNEQFF
14,TRBV5-6,TRBJ2-2,CAGSAGGLTGELFF
13,TRBV11-1,TRBJ2-7,CASSGGLWYEQYF
14,TRBV5-1,TRBJ2-1,CASSLRGDGNEQFF
15,TRBV18,TRBJ1-4,CASSLRSATNEKLFF
17,TRBV27,TRBJ2-3,CATREGLGSTSTDTQYF
15,TRBV5-6,TRBJ2-3,CASSQGTGDPGTQYF
13,TRBV5-6,TRBJ1-1,CASSQGMNTEAFF
11,TRBV28,TRBJ2-3,CASSLTDTQYF
16,TRBV7-9,TRBJ1-2,CASSLGRALTNYGYTF
13,TRBV25-1,TRBJ1-1,CASHLQGATEAFF
15,TRBV5-1,TRBJ2-6,CASNLGGSGANVLTF
15,TRBV14,TRBJ2-2,CASSQAGMNTGELFF